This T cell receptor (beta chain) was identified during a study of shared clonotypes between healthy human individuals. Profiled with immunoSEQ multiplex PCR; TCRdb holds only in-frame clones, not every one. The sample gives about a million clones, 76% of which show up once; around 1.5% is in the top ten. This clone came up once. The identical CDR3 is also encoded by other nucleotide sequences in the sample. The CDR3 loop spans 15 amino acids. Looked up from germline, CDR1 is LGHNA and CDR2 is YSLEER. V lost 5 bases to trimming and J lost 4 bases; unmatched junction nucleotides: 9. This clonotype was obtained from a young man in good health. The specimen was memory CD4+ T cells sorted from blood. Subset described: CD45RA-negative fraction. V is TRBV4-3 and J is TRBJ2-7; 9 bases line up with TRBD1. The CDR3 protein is CASSLQQGAAYEQYF. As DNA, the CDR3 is TGCGCCAGCAGCTTACAACAGGGGGCCGCTTACGAGCAGTACTTC.